This T cell receptor beta chain originates from a study of OX40 agonist ivuxolimab in advanced cancers. Study results and caveats: Circulating CD4+ and CD8+ T cells showed clonal expansion by week 6 at 0.1 to 3.0 mg/kg. Several nonresponders also turned out to have low normalized T-cell clonal expansion.

TCRdb's copy holds only in-frame clones and misses some; the assay was immunoSEQ multiplex PCR. The data hold tens of thousands of clones, with roughly 83% observed a single time. Germline values: CDR1 MDHEN, CDR2 SYDVKM. Between the trimmed V and J ends, which lost 0 bases and 5 bases, there was a span of 3 bases. There are 12 residues in the CDR3. In the case of this clone: The antigen is unknown.

This TCR was sampled from an adult with an advanced solid tumor such as melanoma, head and neck, liver or kidney cancer. This material consisted of CD4+ or CD8+ T cells sorted from blood, taken in a trial of the OX40 agonist ivuxolimab. The chain combines TRBV28 with TRBJ2-3; D gene uncertain. CDR3 sequence: CASSLWVDTQYF. As DNA, the CDR3 is TGTGCCAGCAGTTTATGGGTAGATACGCAGTATTTT.